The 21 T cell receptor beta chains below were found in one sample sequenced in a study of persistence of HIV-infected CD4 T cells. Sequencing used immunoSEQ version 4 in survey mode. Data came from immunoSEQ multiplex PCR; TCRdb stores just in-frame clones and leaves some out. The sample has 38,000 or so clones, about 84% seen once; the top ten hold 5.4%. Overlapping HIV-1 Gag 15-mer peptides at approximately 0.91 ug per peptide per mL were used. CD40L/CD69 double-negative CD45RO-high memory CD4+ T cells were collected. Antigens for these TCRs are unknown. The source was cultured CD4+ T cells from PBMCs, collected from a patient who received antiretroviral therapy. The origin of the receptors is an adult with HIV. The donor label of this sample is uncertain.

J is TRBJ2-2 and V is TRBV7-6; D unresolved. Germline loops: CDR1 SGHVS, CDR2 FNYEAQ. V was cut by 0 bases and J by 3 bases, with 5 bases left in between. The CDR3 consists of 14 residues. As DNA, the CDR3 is TGTGCCAGCAGCTTAGCCCCGGACACCGGGGAGCTGTTTTTT. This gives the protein CASSLAPDTGELFF.

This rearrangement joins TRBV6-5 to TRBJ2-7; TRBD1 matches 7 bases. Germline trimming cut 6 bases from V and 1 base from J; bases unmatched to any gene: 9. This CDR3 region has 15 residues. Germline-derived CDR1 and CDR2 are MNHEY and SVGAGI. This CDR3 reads CASSPRDSISYEQYF. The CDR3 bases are TGTGCCAGCAGCCCCCGGGACAGCATTTCCTACGAGCAGTACTTC.

CDR3 DNA sequence: TGTGCCAGCAGTGGAGGGGGTGCCAAAAACATTCAGTACTTC. It is translated as CASSGGGAKNIQYF. The chain joins TRBV2 to TRBJ2-4, with D maybe TRBD1 (6 bases). Trimming took 4 bases from V and 1 from J, leaving 8 bases between them. Germline V CDR1 and CDR2: SNHLY, FYNNEI. The CDR3 runs to 14 residues. Together with reference TRBV2 and TRBJ2-4, the CDR3 gives the full variable domain: EPEVTQTPSHQVTQMGQEVILRCVPISNHLYFYWYRQILGQKVEFLVSFYNNEISEKSEIFDDQFSVERPDGSNFTLKIRSTKLEDSAMYFCASSGGGAKNIQYFGAGTRLSVL.

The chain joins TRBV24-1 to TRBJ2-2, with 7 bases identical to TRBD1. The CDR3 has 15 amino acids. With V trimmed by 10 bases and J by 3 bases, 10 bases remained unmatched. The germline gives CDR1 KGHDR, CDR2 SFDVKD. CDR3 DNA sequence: TGTGCCACTTCCCCCGGACAGGTTCACACCGGGGAGCTGTTTTTT. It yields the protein CATSPGQVHTGELFF.

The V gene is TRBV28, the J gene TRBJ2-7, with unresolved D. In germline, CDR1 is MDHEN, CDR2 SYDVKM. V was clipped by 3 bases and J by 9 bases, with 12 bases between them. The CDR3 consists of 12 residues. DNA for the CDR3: TGTGCCAGCAGTTTGGGCAGTCGGTCGCAGTACTTC. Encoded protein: CASSLGSRSQYF.

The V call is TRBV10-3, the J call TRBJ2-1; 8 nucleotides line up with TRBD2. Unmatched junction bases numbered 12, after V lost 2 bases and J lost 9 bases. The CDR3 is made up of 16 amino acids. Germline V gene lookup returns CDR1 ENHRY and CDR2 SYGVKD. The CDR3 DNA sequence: TGTGCCATCAGTGAGGACCCTAGAACGGGGGGGCTTGAGCAGTTCTTC. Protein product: CAISEDPRTGGLEQFF.

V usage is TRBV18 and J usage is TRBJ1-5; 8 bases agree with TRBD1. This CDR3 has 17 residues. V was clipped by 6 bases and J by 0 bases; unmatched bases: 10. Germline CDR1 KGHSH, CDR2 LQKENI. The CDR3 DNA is TGTGCCAGCTCTCAGTCCGGGACAGGATCTAGCAATCAGCCCCAGCATTTT. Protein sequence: CASSQSGTGSSNQPQHF.

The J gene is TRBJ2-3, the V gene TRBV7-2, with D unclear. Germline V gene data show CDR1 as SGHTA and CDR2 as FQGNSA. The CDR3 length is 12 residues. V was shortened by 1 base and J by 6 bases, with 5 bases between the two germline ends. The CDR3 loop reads CASSLGWDTQYF. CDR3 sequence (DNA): TGTGCCAGCAGCTTAGGGTGGGATACGCAGTATTTT.

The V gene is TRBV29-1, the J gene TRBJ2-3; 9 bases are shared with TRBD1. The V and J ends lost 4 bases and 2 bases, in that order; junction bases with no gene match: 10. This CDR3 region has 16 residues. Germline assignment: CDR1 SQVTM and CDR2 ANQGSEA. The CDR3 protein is CSVVRGTGSSTDTQYF. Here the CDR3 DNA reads TGCAGCGTTGTCCGAGGGACAGGGTCATCCACAGATACGCAGTATTTT.

This CDR3 is CASSEGRQANYGYTF. The DNA for the CDR3 is TGTGCCAGCAGTGAGGGGCGGCAAGCTAACTATGGCTACACCTTC. The rearrangement uses TRBV6-4 and TRBJ1-2; D perhaps matches TRBD1 (5 bases). Germline-derived CDR1 and CDR2 are MRHNA and SNTAGT. CDR3 length: 15 residues. Trimming stripped 3 bases from V and 0 bases from J, with 11 bases between.

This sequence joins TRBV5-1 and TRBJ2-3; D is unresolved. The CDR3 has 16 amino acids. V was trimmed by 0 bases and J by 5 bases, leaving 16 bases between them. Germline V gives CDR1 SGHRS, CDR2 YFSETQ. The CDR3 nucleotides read TGCGCCAGCAGCTTGGGTCAGTTCTTGTACGGAGATACGCAGTATTTT. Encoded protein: CASSLGQFLYGDTQYF.

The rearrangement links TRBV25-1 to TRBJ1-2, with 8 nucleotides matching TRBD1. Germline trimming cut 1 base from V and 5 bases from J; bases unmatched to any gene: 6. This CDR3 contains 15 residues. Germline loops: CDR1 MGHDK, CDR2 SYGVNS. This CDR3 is CASSEFGRGQYGYTF. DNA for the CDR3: TGTGCCAGCAGTGAATTCGGCAGGGGGCAATATGGCTACACCTTC.

The CDR3 region has the DNA TGTGCCAGCAGTGAGGACACCGGATCGGGTCAGCCCCAGCATTTT. Amino acids: CASSEDTGSGQPQHF. This chain links TRBV28 with TRBJ1-5; a possible D gene is TRBD1 (5 bases). The CDR3 spans 15 residues. The V gene's germline CDR1 is MDHEN and CDR2 SYDVKM. Trimming took off 5 bases at V and 6 bases at J, with 17 bases between the two ends.

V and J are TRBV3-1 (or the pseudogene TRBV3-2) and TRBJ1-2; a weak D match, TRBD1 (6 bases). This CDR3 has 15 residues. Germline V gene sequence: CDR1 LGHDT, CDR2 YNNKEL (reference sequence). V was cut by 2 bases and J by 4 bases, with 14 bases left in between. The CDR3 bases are TGTGCCAGCAGCCAAACGTACGACAGGAGCTATGGCTACACCTTC. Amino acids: CASSQTYDRSYGYTF.

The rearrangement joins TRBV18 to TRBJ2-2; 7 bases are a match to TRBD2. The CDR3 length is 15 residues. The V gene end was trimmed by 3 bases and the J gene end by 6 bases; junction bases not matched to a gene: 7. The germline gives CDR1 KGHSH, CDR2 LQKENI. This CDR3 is CASSPRGVDAGELFF. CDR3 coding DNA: TGTGCCAGCTCACCCCGGGGGGTCGACGCCGGGGAGCTGTTTTTT.

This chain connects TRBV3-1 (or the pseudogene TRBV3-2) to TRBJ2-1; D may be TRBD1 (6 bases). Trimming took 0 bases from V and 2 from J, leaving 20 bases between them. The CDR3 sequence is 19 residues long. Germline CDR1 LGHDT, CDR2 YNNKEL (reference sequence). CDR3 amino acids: CASSQDPSHSGTPYNEQFF. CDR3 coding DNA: TGTGCCAGCAGCCAAGACCCCAGCCACTCCGGGACACCCTACAATGAGCAGTTCTTC.

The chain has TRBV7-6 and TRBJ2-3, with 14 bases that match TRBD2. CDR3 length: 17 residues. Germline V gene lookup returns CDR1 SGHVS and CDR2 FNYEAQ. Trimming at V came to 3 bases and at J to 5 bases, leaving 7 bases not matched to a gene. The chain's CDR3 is CASSLAQGLAGVDTQYF. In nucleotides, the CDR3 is TGTGCCAGCAGCTTGGCTCAGGGACTAGCGGGAGTAGATACGCAGTATTTT.

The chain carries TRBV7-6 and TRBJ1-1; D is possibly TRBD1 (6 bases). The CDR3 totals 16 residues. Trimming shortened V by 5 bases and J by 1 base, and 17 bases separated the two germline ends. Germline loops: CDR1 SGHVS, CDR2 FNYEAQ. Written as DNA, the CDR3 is TGTGCCAGCAGCCTCAACCCGGGGGCCGGGAACACTGAAGCTTTCTTT. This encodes CASSLNPGAGNTEAFF.

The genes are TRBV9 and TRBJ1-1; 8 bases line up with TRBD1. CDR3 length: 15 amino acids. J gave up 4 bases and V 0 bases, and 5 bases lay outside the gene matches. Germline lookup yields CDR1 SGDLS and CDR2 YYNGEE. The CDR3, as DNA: TGTGCCAGCAGCGTAGTAACAGGGGGGGGCACTGAAGCTTTCTTT. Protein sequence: CASSVVTGGGTEAFF.

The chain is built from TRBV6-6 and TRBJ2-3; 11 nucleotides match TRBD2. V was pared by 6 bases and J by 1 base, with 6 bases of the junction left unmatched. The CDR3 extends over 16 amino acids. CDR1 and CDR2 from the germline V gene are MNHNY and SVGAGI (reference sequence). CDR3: CASRRLAGSRTDTQYF. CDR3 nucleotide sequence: TGTGCCAGCAGAAGACTAGCGGGGTCCCGCACAGATACGCAGTATTTT.

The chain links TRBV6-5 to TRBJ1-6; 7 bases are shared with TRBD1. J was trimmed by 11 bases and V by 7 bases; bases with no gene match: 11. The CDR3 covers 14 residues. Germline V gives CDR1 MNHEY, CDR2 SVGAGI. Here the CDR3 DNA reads TGTGCCAGCAAATTCCGAGGGGGCGTCGCACCCCTCCACTTT. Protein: CASKFRGGVAPLHF.